This T cell receptor beta chain was sequenced for a study of blood T cell repertoires in COVID-19. Study-wide context: COVID-19 samples, acute and convalescent, were from the United States, Italy and Spain. Sources were T cells, B-cell-depleted T cells, or PBMCs; the material itself was cDNA or gDNA.

Libraries were prepared by immunoSEQ multiplex PCR; TCRdb keeps only in-frame clonotypes and omits some of them. The sample yields 150,000 to 200,000 clones, around four fifths seen once. This clone was recorded once. Everyone who took part was roughly 18 to 89 years old, and they came from 20 to 25 US areas. Cohort 3 donors counted as recovered after two negative PCRs, clearance, or resolved symptoms. This CDR3 contains 15 residues. Germline V gives CDR1 LNHDA, CDR2 SQIVND (reference sequence). V dropped 1 base and J dropped 4; count of bases not matched to a gene: 4. The V call is TRBV19, the J call TRBJ1-5; 7 bases align to TRBD1. This receptor was identified in a woman in her forties or fifties who had recovered from COVID-19. Sequencing was done on a sample of PBMCs or T cells enriched from blood (not recorded which). The CDR3 protein is CASSIAQGPNQPQHF. The CDR3 DNA reads as TGTGCCAGTAGTATAGCACAGGGGCCGAATCAGCCCCAGCATTTT.